This entry lists 5 T cell receptor beta chains sequenced from one sample in a study of spatial heterogeneity in lung cancer. MiXCR was run by TCRdb on the 5' RACE reads, yielding one entry per CDR3 protein. The data show just under 10,000 distinct CDR3 sequences, about 23% seen once. Time point given: blood at routine non-recurrence follow-up after resection. Sequenced here: PBMCs, sampled at follow-up. These receptors were taken from a female donor with early-stage non-small cell lung cancer.

The chain recombines TRBV18 with TRBJ2-3, with TRBD2 matching over 7 bases. V dropped 1 base and J dropped 2; count of bases not matched to a gene: 3. CDR3 length: 15 residues. Germline lookup yields CDR1 KGHSH and CDR2 LQKENI. In nucleotides, the CDR3 is TGTGCCAGCTCACCACTAGCGGGTTACACAGATACGCAGTATTTT. It encodes CASSPLAGYTDTQYF.

By sample fraction, this clonotype is medium-sized. The CDR3 loop is CSASGRMSGNTIYF. CDR3 in DNA: TGCAGCGCCTCAGGTCGGATGTCTGGAAACACCATATATTTT. V gene TRBV29-1 combines with J gene TRBJ1-3; D remains ambiguous. The CDR3 is 14 amino acids. Germline CDR1 SQVTM, CDR2 ANQGSEA. V gave up 7 bases and J gave up 1 base, with 14 bases separating them. The full variable domain, its missing parts supplied by reference TRBV29-1 and TRBJ1-3, is SAVISQKPSRDICQRGTSLTIQCQVDSQVTMMFWYRQQPGQSLTLIATANQGSEATYESGFVIDKFPISRPNLTFSTLTVSNMSPEDSSIYLCSASGRMSGNTIYFGEGSWLTVV.

The CDR3 region is CASSYSFLEGGGTEQFF. CDR3 nucleotide sequence: TGTGCCAGCAGTTACTCCTTTTTGGAGGGCGGGGGTACTGAGCAGTTCTTC. This chain joins TRBV6-5 and TRBJ2-1; 7 nucleotides align to TRBD2. The V and J ends lost 0 bases and 9 bases, in that order; junction bases with no gene match: 14. From germline, CDR1 is MNHEY and CDR2 SVGAGI. The CDR3 contains 17 residues.

This clonotype was seen only once. The chain uses TRBV4-1 and TRBJ2-7; weak D call: TRBD2 (6 bases). Germline V gene lookup returns CDR1 MGHRA and CDR2 YSYEKL. The CDR3 is 16 residues long. Trimming stripped 1 base from V and 3 bases from J, with 16 bases between. CDR3 sequence reads: CASSQVLSSDLYEQYF. CDR3 in DNA: TGCGCCAGCAGCCAAGTTTTATCTAGCGACCTCTACGAGCAGTACTTC.

The sample holds a few counts of this clonotype. The chain uses TRBV7-2 and TRBJ1-1; D is ambiguous. CDR1 SGHTA and CDR2 FQGNSA come from the germline V gene. This CDR3 is built from 15 residues. Trimming stripped 2 bases from V and 1 base from J, with 11 bases between. The CDR3 DNA reads TGTGCCAGCAGCTTACAAGGAGCGGAGAACACTGAAGCTTTCTTT. Its protein product is CASSLQGAENTEAFF.